Below are 26 T cell receptor beta chains sequenced from a single sample in a study of PD-1 blockade in classical Hodgkin lymphoma. Each patient relapsed following autologous stem cell transplantation, and prior brentuximab vedotin exposure differed. The repertoire was sequenced with immunoSEQ multiplex PCR; TCRdb's copy has only in-frame clones and lacks some. The sample consists of almost 85,000 clones, under 90% of them appearing once. The sample consisted of peripheral blood mononuclear cells (PBMCs), taken at baseline. The source is a human donor with classical Hodgkin lymphoma.

V is TRBV11-3 and J is TRBJ2-2, with a weak D call TRBD1 (6 bases). The germline V gene encodes CDR1 SGHNT and CDR2 YENEEA. V lost 5 bases and J 7 bases, leaving 14 bases between the germline ends. CDR3 length equals 14 residues. This CDR3 reads CASSSNRDGGELFF. CDR3 sequence (DNA): TGTGCCAGCAGCAGTAACAGGGATGGCGGGGAGCTGTTTTTT. The full variable domain, rest sourced from reference TRBV11-3 and TRBJ2-2, is EAGVVQSPRYKIIEKKQPVAFWCNPISGHNTLYWYLQNLGQGPELLIRYENEEAVDDSQLPKDRFSAERLKGVDSTLKIQPAELGDSAVYLCASSSNRDGGELFFGEGSRLTVL.

This sequence joins TRBV25-1 and TRBJ2-3, with 8 bases fitting TRBD1. Germline CDR1 is MGHDK and CDR2 is SYGVNS. The CDR3 spans 14 residues. With 4 bases clipped from V and 4 bases from J, the junction kept 4 bases outside the gene matches. CDR3: CASSGQGLADTQYF. CDR3 sequence (DNA): TGTGCCAGCAGTGGACAGGGGCTTGCAGATACGCAGTATTTT.

This chain connects TRBV6-5 to TRBJ2-2; no clear D gene. The length of the CDR3 is 13 residues. The germline gives CDR1 MNHEY, CDR2 SVGAGI. V was shortened by 2 bases and J by 5 bases, with 6 bases between the two germline ends. The CDR3, as DNA: TGTGCCAGCAGTTACCCACGGACCGGGGAGCTGTTTTTT. This codes for CASSYPRTGELFF.

DNA for the CDR3: TGCGCCAGCAGCCCTTGGGAAAGCACAGATACGCAGTATTTT. This codes for CASSPWESTDTQYF. The chain links TRBV5-1 to TRBJ2-3; the D is unclear. V was pared by 4 bases and J by 0 bases, with 9 bases between. Germline V gives CDR1 SGHRS, CDR2 YFSETQ. There are 14 residues in the CDR3.

This clone has more than one count but fewer than ten. The rearrangement links TRBV19 to TRBJ2-7, with 7 bases matching TRBD1. The CDR3 runs 14 residues. In germline, CDR1 is LNHDA, CDR2 SQIVND (reference sequence). Trimming removed 5 bases from V and 2 bases from J; junction bases left unmatched: 6. CDR3 amino acids: CASSVGTVPYEQYF. CDR3 DNA: TGTGCCAGTAGTGTGGGGACAGTCCCCTACGAGCAGTACTTC.

This clone was detected once. The chain uses TRBV4-1 and TRBJ2-7; 10 nucleotides align to TRBD2. The J segment lost 5 bases and the V segment lost 0 bases, leaving 7 bases of the junction unmatched. This CDR3 region has 16 residues. Germline V gene sequence: CDR1 MGHRA, CDR2 YSYEKL. The CDR3 nucleotides are TGCGCCAGCAGCCAAGAAAGGCTAGCGGGAGTCCACGAGCAGTACTTC. It encodes CASSQERLAGVHEQYF.

V gene TRBV4-1 combines with J gene TRBJ2-1, with 7 bases identical to TRBD2. Germline loops: CDR1 MGHRA, CDR2 YSYEKL. V trimming: 2 bases; J trimming: 2 bases; junction bases outside the gene matches: 3. This CDR3 spans 15 amino acids. The CDR3, as DNA: TGCGCCAGCAGCCAAACGCGGGAGCCCTACAATGAGCAGTTCTTC. Its translation: CASSQTREPYNEQFF.

V usage is TRBV15 and J usage is TRBJ2-7; 8 bases agree with TRBD1. The CDR3 is 16 residues long. CDR1 LNHNV and CDR2 YYDKDF come from the germline V gene (reference sequence). The V and J ends lost 3 bases and 4 bases, in that order; junction bases with no gene match: 11. The CDR3 protein is CATSSYQGADLYEQYF. The CDR3 region has the DNA TGTGCCACCAGCAGCTACCAGGGGGCGGATCTTTACGAGCAGTACTTC.

This clone has only a few counts. The genes are TRBV27 and TRBJ2-1; tentatively, D is TRBD2 (5 bases). Germline CDR1 and CDR2: MNHEY and SMNVEV (reference sequence). V was trimmed by 4 bases and J by 6 bases, leaving 10 bases between them. This CDR3 is built from 13 residues. CDR3 in DNA: TGTGCCAGCAGTTGGAAAGGGAGCAATGAGCAGTTCTTC. This translates into CASSWKGSNEQFF.

The gene calls are TRBV5-8 and TRBJ1-4; D remains ambiguous. Germline CDR1 reads SGHTS; CDR2 reads YDEGEE. V gave up 0 bases and J gave up 5 bases, with 8 bases separating them. The length of the CDR3 is 14 residues. The CDR3 DNA sequence: TGTGCCAGCAGCTTGGGCGGGGTGAATGAAAAACTGTTTTTT. The encoded protein is CASSLGGVNEKLFF.

This chain links TRBV5-4 with TRBJ2-1; weak D call: TRBD2 (6 bases). The CDR3 has 16 amino acids. The V gene lost 0 bases and the J gene lost 0 bases, with 10 bases spanning the gap. The germline gives CDR1 SGHNT, CDR2 YYREEE (reference sequence). The CDR3 DNA is TGTGCCAGCAGCTTGGAAGGCGGGAACTCCTACAATGAGCAGTTCTTC. Protein: CASSLEGGNSYNEQFF.

J is TRBJ2-2 and V is TRBV5-1; 9 nucleotides align to TRBD2. The CDR3 covers 18 residues. Germline values: CDR1 SGHRS, CDR2 YFSETQ. J was trimmed by 5 bases and V by 0 bases; bases with no gene match: 11. The DNA of the CDR3 is TGCGCCAGCAGCTTGGATGGTAGCGGGAGAGGAAGTACCGGGGAGCTGTTTTTT. Residues: CASSLDGSGRGSTGELFF. Full variable domain (outside the CDR3, taken from reference TRBV5-1 and TRBJ2-2): KAGVTQTPRYLIKTRGQQVTLSCSPISGHRSVSWYQQTPGQGLQFLFEYFSETQRNKGNFPGRFSGRQFSNSRSEMNVSTLELGDSALYLCASSLDGSGRGSTGELFFGEGSRLTVL.

The rearrangement joins TRBV11-2 to TRBJ2-7; D gene uncertain. Germline values: CDR1 SGHAT, CDR2 FQNNGV. The CDR3 spans 12 residues. With 5 bases removed from V and 3 bases from J, the gap between germline ends came to 8 bases. This CDR3 is CASSPPNYEQYF. Written as DNA, the CDR3 is TGTGCCAGCAGCCCTCCTAACTACGAGCAGTACTTC. The complete variable domain, with remaining parts taken from reference TRBV11-2 and TRBJ2-7, reads EAGVAQSPRYKIIEKRQSVAFWCNPISGHATLYWYQQILGQGPKLLIQFQNNGVVDDSQLPKDRFSAERLKGVDSTLKIQPAKLEDSAVYLCASSPPNYEQYFGPGTRLTVT.

V usage is TRBV25-1 and J usage is TRBJ1-4; D is possibly TRBD1 (5 bases). Looked up from germline, CDR1 is MGHDK and CDR2 is SYGVNS. The CDR3 sequence is 13 residues long. The V and J ends lost 2 bases and 8 bases respectively, with 9 bases between them. The CDR3 nucleotides read TGTGCCAGCAGTGAACCGTGGGGGGAAAAACTGTTTTTT. This codes for CASSEPWGEKLFF.

The V gene is TRBV18, the J gene TRBJ2-7, with a possible D match to TRBD2 (6 bases). Looked up from germline, CDR1 is KGHSH and CDR2 is LQKENI. The CDR3 extends over 15 amino acids. V shed 0 bases and J shed 3 bases, with 12 bases lying between them. CDR3 in DNA: TGTGCCAGCTCACCACCGACCAGCGGGTTCTACGAGCAGTACTTC. Protein sequence: CASSPPTSGFYEQYF.

Only one count was recorded for this clone. Written as DNA, the CDR3 is TGTGCCAGCAGCAAGGACAGGGGGTCGGGCTACGAGCAGTACTTC. Translated, it gives CASSKDRGSGYEQYF. The V and J genes are TRBV13 and TRBJ2-7; 10 nucleotides align to TRBD1. J lost 3 bases, V lost 5 bases, and 7 bases had no gene match. This CDR3 has 15 residues. In germline, CDR1 is PRHDT, CDR2 FYEKMQ (reference sequence).

CDR3 in amino acids: CASSQDRGLQETQYF. The CDR3 DNA is TGCGCCAGCAGCCAAGATAGGGGGCTGCAAGAGACCCAGTACTTC. The V and J genes are TRBV4-1 and TRBJ2-5; 7 bases line up with TRBD1. V lost 0 bases to trimming and J lost 2 bases; unmatched junction nucleotides: 3. Germline CDR1 reads MGHRA; CDR2 reads YSYEKL. The CDR3 sequence is 15 residues long.

This chain uses TRBV30 with TRBJ1-1; D unresolved. V lost 0 bases and J lost 0, with 5 bases in between. The CDR3 loop spans 13 amino acids. CDR1 is GTSNPN, CDR2 SVGIG, per germline (reference sequence). The CDR3 loop is CAWSVLMNTEAFF. DNA for the CDR3: TGTGCCTGGAGTGTACTCATGAACACTGAAGCTTTCTTT.

The chain couples TRBV7-8 to TRBJ2-7; 9 bases line up with TRBD1. Germline trimming cut 4 bases from V and 0 bases from J; bases unmatched to any gene: 7. The germline CDR1 and CDR2 sequences are SGHVS and FQNEAQ. CDR3 length equals 16 residues. This CDR3 reads CASSSSGTGSSYEQYF. The CDR3 nucleotides are TGTGCCAGCAGCTCCTCGGGGACAGGGAGCTCCTACGAGCAGTACTTC.

The chain combines TRBV28 with TRBJ2-4, with D possibly TRBD1 on 6 matching bases. Trimming cost V 6 bases and J 0 bases, with 21 bases left between them. Germline V gene data show CDR1 as MDHEN and CDR2 as SYDVKM. This CDR3 region has 18 residues. The CDR3 loop is CASSPYTGGRLAKNIQYF. In DNA, the CDR3 is TGTGCCAGCAGCCCATATACTGGGGGCAGATTAGCCAAAAACATTCAGTACTTC.

This clone was recorded only once. The chain recombines TRBV18 with TRBJ1-3; D gene unclear. Germline assignment: CDR1 KGHSH and CDR2 LQKENI. The CDR3 consists of 13 residues. The ends were cut back, 3 bases at V and 3 bases at J, with 6 bases in the middle. The CDR3 DNA follows: TGTGCCAGCTCACCGGGAGTTGGAAACACCATATATTTT. Protein sequence: CASSPGVGNTIYF.

The rearrangement joins TRBV5-1 to TRBJ1-1; 7 nucleotides agree with TRBD1. The germline gives CDR1 SGHRS, CDR2 YFSETQ. The CDR3 is 15 residues long. V was clipped by 4 bases and J by 4 bases; unmatched bases: 10. CDR3 amino acids: CASSAGGQTFTEAFF. The DNA for the CDR3 is TGCGCCAGCAGCGCCGGGGGACAGACTTTCACTGAAGCTTTCTTT.

This CDR3 reads CASSLVVGSVRWHEQYF. The CDR3 DNA reads TGTGCCAGCAGCTTAGTAGTCGGGAGTGTAAGATGGCACGAGCAGTACTTC. This sequence joins TRBV7-9 and TRBJ2-7; a possible D gene is TRBD2 (6 bases). CDR3 length: 17 residues. Germline V lookup: CDR1 SEHNR, CDR2 FQNEAQ (reference sequence). V lost 1 base, J lost 5 bases, and 21 bases lay in between.

DNA of the CDR3: TGTGCCAGCAGTGAGGGGGTTGGCAATCAGCCCCAGCATTTT. It codes for CASSEGVGNQPQHF. This sequence joins TRBV6-4 and TRBJ1-5; weak D call: TRBD1 (5 bases). The CDR3 totals 14 residues. Germline V gene lookup returns CDR1 MRHNA and CDR2 SNTAGT. Trimming took 3 bases from V and 2 from J, leaving 8 bases between them.

This sequence joins TRBV19 and TRBJ1-3; D is possibly TRBD1 (5 bases). The V gene lost 6 bases and the J gene lost 0 bases, with 12 bases spanning the gap. The CDR3 runs 15 residues. Germline CDR1 reads LNHDA; CDR2 reads SQIVND (reference sequence). The CDR3 DNA follows: TGTGCCAGTAGGGACCGGCAGGGCTCTGGAAACACCATATATTTT. Its translation is CASRDRQGSGNTIYF. The whole variable domain, remainder taken from reference TRBV19 and TRBJ1-3, is DGGITQSPKYLFRKEGQNVTLSCEQNLNHDAMYWYRQDPGQGLRLIYYSQIVNDFQKGDIAEGYSVSREKKESFPLTVTSAQKNPTAFYLCASRDRQGSGNTIYFGEGSWLTVV.

The gene calls are TRBV27 and TRBJ2-3, with no clear D. Trimming cost V 5 bases and J 1 base, with 19 bases left between them. This CDR3 is 17 amino acids long. Germline V lookup: CDR1 MNHEY, CDR2 SMNVEV (reference sequence). CDR3 residues: CASSPPRLAAGTDTQYF. The CDR3 region has the DNA TGTGCCAGCAGTCCACCCCGTCTGGCTGCTGGCACAGATACGCAGTATTTT.